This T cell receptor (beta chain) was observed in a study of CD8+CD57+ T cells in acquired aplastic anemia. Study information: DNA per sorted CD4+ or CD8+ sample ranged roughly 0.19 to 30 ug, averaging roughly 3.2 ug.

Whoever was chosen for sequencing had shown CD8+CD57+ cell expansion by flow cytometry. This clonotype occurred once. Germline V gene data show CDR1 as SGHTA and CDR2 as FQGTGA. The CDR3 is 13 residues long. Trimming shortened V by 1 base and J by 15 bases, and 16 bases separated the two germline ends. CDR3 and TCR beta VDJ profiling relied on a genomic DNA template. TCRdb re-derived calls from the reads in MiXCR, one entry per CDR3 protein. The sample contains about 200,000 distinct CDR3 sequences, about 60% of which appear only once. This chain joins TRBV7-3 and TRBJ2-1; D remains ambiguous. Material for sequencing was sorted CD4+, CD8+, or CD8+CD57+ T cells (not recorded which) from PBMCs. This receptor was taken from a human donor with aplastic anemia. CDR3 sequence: CASSLKPRTGVFF. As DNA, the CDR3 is TGTGCCAGCAGCTTAAAACCTCGAACCGGTGTGTTCTTC.